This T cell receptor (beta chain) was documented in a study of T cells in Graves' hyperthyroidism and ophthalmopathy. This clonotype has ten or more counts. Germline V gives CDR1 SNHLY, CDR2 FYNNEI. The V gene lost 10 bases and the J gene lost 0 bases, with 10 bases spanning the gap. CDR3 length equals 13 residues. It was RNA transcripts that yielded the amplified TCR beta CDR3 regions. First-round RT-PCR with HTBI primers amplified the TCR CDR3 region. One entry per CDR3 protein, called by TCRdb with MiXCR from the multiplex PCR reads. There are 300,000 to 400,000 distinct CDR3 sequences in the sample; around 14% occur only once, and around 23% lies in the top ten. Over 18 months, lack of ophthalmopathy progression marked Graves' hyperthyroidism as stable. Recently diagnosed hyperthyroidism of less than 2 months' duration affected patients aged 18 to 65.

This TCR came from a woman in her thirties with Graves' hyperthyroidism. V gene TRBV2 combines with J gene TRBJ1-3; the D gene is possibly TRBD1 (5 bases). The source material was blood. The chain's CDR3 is CATRGFSGNTIYF. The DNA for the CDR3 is TGTGCCACCCGGGGGTTCTCTGGAAACACCATATATTTT.